This entry lists 8 T cell receptor beta chains sequenced from one sample in a study of early T cells in non-severe SARS-CoV-2 infection. TCRdb independently ran MiXCR on the 5' RACE reads; one entry per CDR3 protein. In the table there are roughly 29,000 distinct CDR3 sequences, approximately 4.2% of which are singletons. Input material: whole blood. The receptors derive from an adult who was a healthcare worker with PCR-confirmed SARS-CoV-2 infection or an uninfected control (not recorded which).

This clonotype was detected ten times or more. The rearrangement joins TRBV30 to TRBJ2-7; tentatively, D is TRBD1 or TRBD2 (5 bases each). The V end lost 5 bases, the J end lost 0 bases, and 8 bases lay between the germline ends. Per germline, CDR1 GTSNPN and CDR2 SVGIG (reference sequence). The CDR3 has 12 amino acids. The CDR3 loop reads CAWAGSSYEQYF. For the CDR3, the DNA is TGTGCCTGGGCAGGGAGCTCCTACGAGCAGTACTTC.

This clonotype was seen only a few times. This chain uses TRBV6-5 with TRBJ1-2, with 7 bases identical to TRBD1. Germline V CDR1 and CDR2: MNHEY, SVGAGI. V trimming: 6 bases; J trimming: 4 bases; junction bases outside the gene matches: 8. The CDR3 is 14 residues long. CDR3 amino acids: CASRRPGQIYGYTF. The DNA of the CDR3 is TGTGCCAGCAGGCGTCCGGGACAGATCTATGGCTACACCTTC.

This clonotype was recorded at least ten times. The genes are TRBV12-3 or TRBV12-4 and TRBJ2-5; D might be TRBD1 or TRBD2, each matching 6 bases. The CDR3 has 14 residues. The V and J ends lost 6 bases and 5 bases respectively, with 16 bases between them. The CDR3 region has the DNA TGTGCCAGCAGCCCGGACCTAGGGGGGGAGACCCAGTACTTC. Translation gives CASSPDLGGETQYF.

This clonotype was observed at least ten times. The V gene is TRBV12-3 or TRBV12-4, the J gene TRBJ1-5, with TRBD1 as a possible D gene (5 bases). V shed 3 bases and J shed 5 bases, with 11 bases lying between them. This CDR3 has 14 amino acids. In DNA form, the CDR3 reads TGTGCCAGCAGTTTCGGGGACGGTGATCAGCCCCAGCATTTT. Encoded protein: CASSFGDGDQPQHF.

This clonotype occurred many times. This chain's CDR3 is CASSFGHTNTEAFF. DNA for the CDR3: TGTGCCAGCAGCTTTGGACACACGAACACTGAAGCTTTCTTT. The V gene is TRBV7-9, the J gene TRBJ1-1, with D tentatively TRBD1 (5 bases). The V end lost 3 bases, the J end lost 1 base, and 9 bases lay between the germline ends. This CDR3 comprises 14 residues. CDR1 is SEHNR, CDR2 FQNEAQ, per germline (reference sequence).

V gene TRBV20-1 combines with J gene TRBJ1-5; 8 bases line up with TRBD1. The CDR3 is made up of 12 amino acids. With 5 bases clipped from V and 5 bases from J, the junction kept 2 bases outside the gene matches. Germline CDR1 and CDR2: DFQATT and SNEGSKA (reference sequence). CDR3 in amino acids: CSAAGGYQPQHF. DNA for the CDR3: TGCAGTGCTGCAGGGGGCTATCAGCCCCAGCATTTT.

This clonotype was seen ten or more times. The chain uses TRBV7-9 and TRBJ2-7, with a possible D match to TRBD2 (6 bases). V was pared by 1 base and J by 2 bases, with 12 bases between. The length of the CDR3 is 15 residues. CDR1 is SEHNR and CDR2 is FQNEAQ in the germline V gene (reference sequence). The CDR3 region has the DNA TGTGCCAGCAGCTTAGAAACGGGAGCGGCCTACGAGCAGTACTTC. It is translated as CASSLETGAAYEQYF.

This clonotype was detected only a few times. V is TRBV18 and J is TRBJ2-7; maybe TRBD1 (5 bases). Trimming took 3 bases from V and 11 from J, leaving 23 bases between them. This CDR3 comprises 15 residues. Germline CDR1 and CDR2: KGHSH and LQKENI. The CDR3: CASSPPPGSTVGEYF. The CDR3 coding sequence is TGTGCCAGCTCACCTCCCCCTGGATCGACCGTAGGGGAGTACTTC.